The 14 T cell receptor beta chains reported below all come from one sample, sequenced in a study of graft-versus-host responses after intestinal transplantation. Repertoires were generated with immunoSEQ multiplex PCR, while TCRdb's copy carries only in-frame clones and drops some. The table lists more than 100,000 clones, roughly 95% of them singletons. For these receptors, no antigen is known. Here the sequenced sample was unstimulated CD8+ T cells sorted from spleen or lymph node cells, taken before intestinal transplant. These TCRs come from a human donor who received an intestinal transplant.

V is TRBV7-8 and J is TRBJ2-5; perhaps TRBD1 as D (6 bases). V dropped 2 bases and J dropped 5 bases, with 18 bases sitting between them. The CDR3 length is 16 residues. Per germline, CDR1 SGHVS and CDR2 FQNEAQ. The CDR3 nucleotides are TGTGCCAGCAGCTTAAGGCCGGCCCGTCAGGGGGAGACCCAGTACTTC. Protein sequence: CASSLRPARQGETQYF.

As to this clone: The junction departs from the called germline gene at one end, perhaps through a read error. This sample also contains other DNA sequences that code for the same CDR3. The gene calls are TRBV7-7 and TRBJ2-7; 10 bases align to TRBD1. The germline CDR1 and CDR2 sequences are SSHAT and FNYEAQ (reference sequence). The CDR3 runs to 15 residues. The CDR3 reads CASSLGTGVSYEQYF. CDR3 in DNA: TGTGCTAGCAGCTTAGGGACAGGGGTTTCCTACGAGCAGTACTTC.

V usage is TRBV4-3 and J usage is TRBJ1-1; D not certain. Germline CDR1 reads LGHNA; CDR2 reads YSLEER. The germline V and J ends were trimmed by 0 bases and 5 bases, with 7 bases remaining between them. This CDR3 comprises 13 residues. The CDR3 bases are TGCGCCAGCAGCCAAGACGGCGGGACTGAAGCTTTCTTT. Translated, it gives CASSQDGGTEAFF.

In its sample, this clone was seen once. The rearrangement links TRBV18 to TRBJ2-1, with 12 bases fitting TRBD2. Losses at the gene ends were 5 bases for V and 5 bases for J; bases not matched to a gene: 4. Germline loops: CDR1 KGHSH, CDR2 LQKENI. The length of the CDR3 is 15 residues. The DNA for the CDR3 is TGTGCCAGCTCATGGACTAGCGGGGCCGACAATGAGCAGTTCTTC. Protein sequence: CASSWTSGADNEQFF.

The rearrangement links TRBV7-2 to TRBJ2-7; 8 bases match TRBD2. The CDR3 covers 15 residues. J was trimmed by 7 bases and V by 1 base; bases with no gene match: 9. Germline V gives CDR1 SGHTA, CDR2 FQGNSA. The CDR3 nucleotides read TGTGCCAGCAGCTTAGTCGAGCGGGAGTATCGGGAGCAGTACTTC. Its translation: CASSLVEREYREQYF.

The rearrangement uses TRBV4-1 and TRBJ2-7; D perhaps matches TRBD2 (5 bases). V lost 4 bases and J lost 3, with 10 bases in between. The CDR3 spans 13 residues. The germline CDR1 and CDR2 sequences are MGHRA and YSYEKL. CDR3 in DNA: TGCGCCAGCAGCCGGACTTCCAACTACGAGCAGTACTTC. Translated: CASSRTSNYEQYF.

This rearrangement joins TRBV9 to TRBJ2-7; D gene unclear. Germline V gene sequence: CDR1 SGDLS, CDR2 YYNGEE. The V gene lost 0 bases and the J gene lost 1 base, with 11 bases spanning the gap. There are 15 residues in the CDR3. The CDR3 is CASSVAVTASYEQYF. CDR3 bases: TGTGCCAGCAGCGTAGCGGTCACCGCATCCTACGAGCAGTACTTC.

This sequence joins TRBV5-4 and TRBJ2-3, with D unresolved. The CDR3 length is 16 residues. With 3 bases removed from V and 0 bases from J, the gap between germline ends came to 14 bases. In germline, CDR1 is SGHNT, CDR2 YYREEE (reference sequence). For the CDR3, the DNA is TGTGCCAGCAGCTCCGAAGTGTTCCCGAGCACAGATACGCAGTATTTT. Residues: CASSSEVFPSTDTQYF.

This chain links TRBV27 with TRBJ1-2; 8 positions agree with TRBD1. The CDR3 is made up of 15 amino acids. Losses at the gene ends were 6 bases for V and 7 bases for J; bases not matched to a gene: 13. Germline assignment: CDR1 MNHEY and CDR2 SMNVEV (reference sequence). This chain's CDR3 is CASRLSLTGGGGYTF. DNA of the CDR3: TGTGCCAGCAGGCTCTCACTAACAGGGGGGGGTGGCTACACCTTC.

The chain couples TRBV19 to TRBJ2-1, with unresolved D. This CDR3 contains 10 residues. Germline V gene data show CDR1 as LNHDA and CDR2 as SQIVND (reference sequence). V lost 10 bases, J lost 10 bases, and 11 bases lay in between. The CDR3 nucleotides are TGTGCCACCACTGGGGTAGAGCAGTTCTTC. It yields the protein CATTGVEQFF.

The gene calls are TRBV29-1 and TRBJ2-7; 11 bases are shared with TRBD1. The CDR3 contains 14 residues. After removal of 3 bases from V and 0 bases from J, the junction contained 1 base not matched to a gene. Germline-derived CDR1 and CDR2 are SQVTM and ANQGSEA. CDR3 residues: CSVEGQGGSYEQYF. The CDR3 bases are TGCAGCGTTGAGGGACAGGGGGGCTCCTACGAGCAGTACTTC.

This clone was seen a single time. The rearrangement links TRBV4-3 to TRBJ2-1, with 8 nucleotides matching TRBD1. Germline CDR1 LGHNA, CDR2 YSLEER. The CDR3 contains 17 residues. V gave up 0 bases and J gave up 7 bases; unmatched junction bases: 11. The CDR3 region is CASSQDMDRETGNEQFF. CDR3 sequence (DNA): TGCGCCAGCAGCCAAGATATGGACAGGGAGACGGGAAATGAGCAGTTCTTC.

The CDR3 region is CASSNRGLAGVLETQYF. CDR3 nucleotides: TGTGCCAGTAGTAATCGAGGACTAGCGGGAGTTTTAGAGACCCAGTACTTC. V gene TRBV19 combines with J gene TRBJ2-5, with 13 positions matching TRBD2. Losses at the gene ends were 4 bases for V and 4 bases for J; bases not matched to a gene: 9. There are 17 residues in the CDR3. Germline CDR1 reads LNHDA; CDR2 reads SQIVND (reference sequence).

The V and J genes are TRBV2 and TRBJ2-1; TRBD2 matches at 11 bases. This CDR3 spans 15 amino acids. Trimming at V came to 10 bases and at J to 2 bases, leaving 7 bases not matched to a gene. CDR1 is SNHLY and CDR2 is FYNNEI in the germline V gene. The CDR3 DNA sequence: TGTGCCATTCCCGGGACTAGCGGCCCCTACAATGAGCAGTTCTTC. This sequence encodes CAIPGTSGPYNEQFF.